These 18 T cell receptor beta chains originate from one sample sequenced in a study of blood T cell repertoires in COVID-19. Clones were sequenced by immunoSEQ multiplex PCR, and TCRdb holds only the in-frame ones, with some missing. The sample lists about 110,000 clones, approximately 70% occurring once. Source material: peripheral blood. The source is a man older than 75 with acute or convalescent COVID-19.

The sample holds a few counts of this clone. The genes are TRBV7-7 and TRBJ2-3, with 7 bases that match TRBD2. The CDR3 is 14 residues long. V trimming: 3 bases; J trimming: 4 bases; junction bases outside the gene matches: 4. Germline lookup yields CDR1 SSHAT and CDR2 FNYEAQ (reference sequence). CDR3 bases: TGTGCCAGCAGCTTGGGAGGGTTTGCAGATACGCAGTATTTT. Residues: CASSLGGFADTQYF.

The chain has TRBV3-1 (or the pseudogene TRBV3-2) and TRBJ1-2; weak D call: TRBD1 (6 bases). There are 13 residues in the CDR3. V was cut by 3 bases and J by 8 bases, with 13 bases left in between. CDR1 and CDR2 from the germline V gene are LGHDT and YNNKEL (reference sequence). CDR3 amino acids: CASSQYREMGYTF. CDR3 coding DNA: TGTGCCAGCAGCCAGTACAGGGAGATGGGCTACACCTTC.

The genes are TRBV5-6 and TRBJ2-2; unclear D gene. The CDR3 has 14 amino acids. The V gene lost 2 bases and the J gene lost 4 bases, with 9 bases spanning the gap. Germline V gene lookup returns CDR1 SGHDT and CDR2 YYEEEE. DNA for the CDR3: TGTGCCAGCAGCTTTACCCCGAGCACCGGGGAGCTGTTTTTT. Translating gives CASSFTPSTGELFF.

DNA of the CDR3: TGTGCCAGCAGCCAAGAGACGGGGCGGGAAGATCAGCCCCAGCATTTT. This codes for CASSQETGREDQPQHF. This rearrangement joins TRBV4-2 to TRBJ1-5, with D possibly matching TRBD1 (5 bases). CDR1 is LGHNA, CDR2 YNFKEQ, per germline. The CDR3 is made up of 16 amino acids. The germline V and J ends were trimmed by 0 bases and 5 bases, with 14 bases remaining between them.

The CDR3 reads CAISEIFLGQRYNEQFF. DNA of the CDR3: TGTGCCATCAGTGAGATCTTTTTAGGACAGAGATACAATGAGCAGTTCTTC. The chain couples TRBV10-3 to TRBJ2-1; maybe TRBD1 (6 bases). Trimming removed 2 bases from V and 4 bases from J, with 18 bases in between. Germline V gene sequence: CDR1 ENHRY, CDR2 SYGVKD. This CDR3 is built from 17 residues.

The rearrangement uses TRBV30 and TRBJ1-1, with 10 bases fitting TRBD1. J lost 4 bases, V lost 3 bases, and 11 bases had no gene match. Germline V gene lookup returns CDR1 GTSNPN and CDR2 SVGIG (reference sequence). The CDR3 sequence is 16 residues long. The CDR3 region is CAWRQERQGASTEAFF. The CDR3 bases are TGTGCCTGGAGACAAGAACGACAGGGGGCTAGCACTGAAGCTTTCTTT.

J is TRBJ2-2 and V is TRBV30, with D unclear. With 3 bases removed from V and 0 bases from J, the gap between germline ends came to 5 bases. The CDR3 extends over 13 amino acids. Per the germline V gene, CDR1 is GTSNPN and CDR2 is SVGIG (reference sequence). The CDR3 loop reads CAWRLSNTGELFF. The CDR3 DNA sequence: TGTGCCTGGAGACTATCGAACACCGGGGAGCTGTTTTTT.

This clone was observed a single time. The V call is TRBV2, the J call TRBJ2-3; 8 positions match TRBD2. Germline loops: CDR1 SNHLY, CDR2 FYNNEI. Trimming removed 6 bases from V and 4 bases from J; junction bases left unmatched: 9. The CDR3 is 15 amino acids. The CDR3 DNA is TGTGCCAGCAGGCGGAGCGGGAGTGGTTCAGATACGCAGTATTTT. This codes for CASRRSGSGSDTQYF.

This sequence joins TRBV28 and TRBJ1-1; 7 bases agree with TRBD1. Losses at the gene ends were 5 bases for V and 2 bases for J; bases not matched to a gene: 5. The CDR3 is 14 amino acids. Per germline, CDR1 MDHEN and CDR2 SYDVKM. The CDR3 coding sequence is TGTGCCAGCAGTAGCCACAGGGGAAACACTGAAGCTTTCTTT. It translates to CASSSHRGNTEAFF.

The gene calls are TRBV4-1 and TRBJ1-1; 8 nucleotides agree with TRBD1. The trim removed 1 base at V and 0 bases at J, leaving 4 bases unmatched. Germline CDR1 reads MGHRA; CDR2 reads YSYEKL. The CDR3 totals 16 residues. The CDR3, as DNA: TGCGCCAGCAGCCAAGGGACAGGGCCGCTGAACACTGAAGCTTTCTTT. Residues: CASSQGTGPLNTEAFF.

The chain combines TRBV7-2 with TRBJ2-7; 7 bases fit TRBD1. The CDR3 spans 15 residues. Germline CDR1 and CDR2: SGHTA and FQGNSA. V trimming: 1 base; J trimming: 4 bases; junction bases outside the gene matches: 7. CDR3 nucleotide sequence: TGTGCCAGCAGCTTAGGGGCACAGGGGCAGTACGAGCAGTACTTC. This encodes CASSLGAQGQYEQYF.

This sequence joins TRBV27 and TRBJ1-6, with 8 bases that match TRBD1. This CDR3 is 13 amino acids long. After removal of 7 bases from V and 7 bases from J, the junction contained 3 bases not matched to a gene. CDR1 and CDR2 from the germline V gene are MNHEY and SMNVEV (reference sequence). The CDR3 region is CASKDRGNSPLHF. In DNA, the CDR3 is TGTGCCAGCAAAGACAGGGGAAATTCACCCCTCCACTTT.

V is TRBV18 and J is TRBJ1-5; 7 bases fit TRBD1. Trimming cost V 2 bases and J 7 bases; bases outside gene matches: 5. The germline V gene encodes CDR1 KGHSH and CDR2 LQKENI. The CDR3 sequence is 14 residues long. CDR3 sequence: CASSPVTGAQPQHF. In nucleotides, the CDR3 is TGTGCCAGCTCACCAGTAACAGGGGCCCAGCCCCAGCATTTT.

The chain couples TRBV7-2 to TRBJ1-4; D is possibly TRBD1 (5 bases). This CDR3 has 16 residues. CDR1 and CDR2 from the germline V gene are SGHTA and FQGNSA. V lost 1 base and J lost 0, with 9 bases in between. The CDR3 is CASSLVGGTTNEKLFF. CDR3 coding DNA: TGTGCCAGCAGCTTAGTGGGGGGGACAACTAATGAAAAACTGTTTTTT.

This clone was seen more than once but under ten times. The chain carries TRBV4-3 and TRBJ2-7; TRBD2 might be the D (5 bases). The V end was cut by 1 base, the J end by 7 bases, with 11 bases between. CDR1 and CDR2 from the germline V gene are LGHNA and YSLEER. There are 13 residues in the CDR3. The CDR3 is CASSQGLAGEQYF. In nucleotides, the CDR3 is TGCGCCAGCAGCCAAGGTCTAGCTGGGGAGCAGTACTTC.

The sample holds a few counts of this clone. The V and J genes are TRBV7-2 and TRBJ1-6; D call uncertain. CDR1 and CDR2 from the germline V gene are SGHTA and FQGNSA. V was shortened by 2 bases and J by 11 bases, with 13 bases between the two germline ends. CDR3 length: 14 amino acids. DNA of the CDR3: TGTGCCAGCAGCTTAAGCCCCGATGTGCCACCCCTCCACTTT. This encodes CASSLSPDVPPLHF.

This chain joins TRBV11-2 and TRBJ1-5; 10 nucleotides line up with TRBD1. Germline lookup yields CDR1 SGHAT and CDR2 FQNNGV. The CDR3 runs 16 residues. The junction had 6 bases not matched to a gene; V was cut back by 5 bases and J by 2 bases. CDR3 protein: CASSPGTGDGNQPQHF. In DNA form, the CDR3 reads TGTGCCAGCAGCCCCGGGACAGGGGACGGCAATCAGCCCCAGCATTTT.

A few counts support this clone. The chain combines TRBV28 with TRBJ2-7; possibly TRBD2 for D (6 bases). This CDR3 contains 14 residues. The germline V gene has CDR1 MDHEN and CDR2 SYDVKM. Trimming stripped 8 bases from V and 7 bases from J, with 21 bases between. This CDR3 is CASARGAGWWEQYF. In nucleotides, the CDR3 is TGTGCCAGCGCCCGAGGGGCGGGATGGTGGGAGCAGTACTTC.